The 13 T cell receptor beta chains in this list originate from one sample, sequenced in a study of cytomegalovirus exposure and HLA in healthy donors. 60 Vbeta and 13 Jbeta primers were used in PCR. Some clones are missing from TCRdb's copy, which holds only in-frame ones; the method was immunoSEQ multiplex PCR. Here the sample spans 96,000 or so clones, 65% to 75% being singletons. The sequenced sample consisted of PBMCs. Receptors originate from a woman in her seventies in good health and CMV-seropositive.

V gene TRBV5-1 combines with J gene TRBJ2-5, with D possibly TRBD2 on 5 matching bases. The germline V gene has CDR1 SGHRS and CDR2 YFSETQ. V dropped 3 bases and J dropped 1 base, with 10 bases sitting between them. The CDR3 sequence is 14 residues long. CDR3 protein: CASSSTAGQETQYF. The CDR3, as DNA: TGCGCCAGCAGCTCGACGGCGGGCCAAGAGACCCAGTACTTC.

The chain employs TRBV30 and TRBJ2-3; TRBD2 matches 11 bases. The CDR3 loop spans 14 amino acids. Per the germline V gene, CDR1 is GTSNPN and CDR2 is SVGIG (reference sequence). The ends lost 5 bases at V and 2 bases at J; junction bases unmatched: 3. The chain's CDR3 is CAWLTSGNTDTQYF. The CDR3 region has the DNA TGTGCCTGGTTGACTAGCGGGAACACAGATACGCAGTATTTT.

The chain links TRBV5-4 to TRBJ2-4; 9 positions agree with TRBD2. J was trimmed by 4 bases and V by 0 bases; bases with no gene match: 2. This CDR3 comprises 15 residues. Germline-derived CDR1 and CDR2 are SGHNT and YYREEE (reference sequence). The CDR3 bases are TGTGCCAGCAGCTTGGCGGCGGGGGGGAAAAACATTCAGTACTTC. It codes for CASSLAAGGKNIQYF.

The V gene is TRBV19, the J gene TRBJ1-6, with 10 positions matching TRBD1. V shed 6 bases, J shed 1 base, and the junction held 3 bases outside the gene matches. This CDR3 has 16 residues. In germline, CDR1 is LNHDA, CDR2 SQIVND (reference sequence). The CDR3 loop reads CASSGQGGSYNSPLHF. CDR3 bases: TGTGCCAGTAGCGGACAGGGGGGTTCCTATAATTCACCCCTCCACTTT.

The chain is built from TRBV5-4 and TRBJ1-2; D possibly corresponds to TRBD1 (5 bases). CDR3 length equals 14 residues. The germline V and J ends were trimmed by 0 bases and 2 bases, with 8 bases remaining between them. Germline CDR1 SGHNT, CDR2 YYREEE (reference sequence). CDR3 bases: TGTGCCAGCAGCTTGGACAGGCTCAACTATGGCTACACCTTC. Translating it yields CASSLDRLNYGYTF. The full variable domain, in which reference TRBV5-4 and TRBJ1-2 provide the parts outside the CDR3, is ETGVTQSPTHLIKTRGQQVTLRCSSQSGHNTVSWYQQALGQGPQFIFQYYREEENGRGNFPPRFSGLQFPNYSSELNVNALELDDSALYLCASSLDRLNYGYTFGSGTRLTVV.

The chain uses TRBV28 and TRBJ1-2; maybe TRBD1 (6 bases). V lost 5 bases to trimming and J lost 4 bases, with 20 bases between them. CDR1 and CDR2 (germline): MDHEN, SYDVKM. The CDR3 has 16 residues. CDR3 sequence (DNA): TGTGCCAGCAGTCCCCCCGCGGGGGGCATCGGCTATGGCTACACCTTC. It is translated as CASSPPAGGIGYGYTF.

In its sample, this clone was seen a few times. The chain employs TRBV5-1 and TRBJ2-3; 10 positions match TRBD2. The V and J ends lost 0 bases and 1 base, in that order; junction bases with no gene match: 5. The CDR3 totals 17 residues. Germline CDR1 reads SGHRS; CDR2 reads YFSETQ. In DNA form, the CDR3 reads TGCGCCAGCAGCTTGGGAGCGCTAGCGGGAGGCACAGATACGCAGTATTTT. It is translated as CASSLGALAGGTDTQYF.

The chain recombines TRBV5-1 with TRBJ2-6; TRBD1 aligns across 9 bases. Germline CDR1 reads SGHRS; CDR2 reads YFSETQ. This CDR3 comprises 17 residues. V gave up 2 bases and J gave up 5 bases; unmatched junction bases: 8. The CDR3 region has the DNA TGCGCCAGCAGCTTTGGGACAGGGTGGGATAGGGCCAACGTCCTGACTTTC. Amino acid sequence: CASSFGTGWDRANVLTF. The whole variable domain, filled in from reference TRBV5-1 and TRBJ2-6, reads KAGVTQTPRYLIKTRGQQVTLSCSPISGHRSVSWYQQTPGQGLQFLFEYFSETQRNKGNFPGRFSGRQFSNSRSEMNVSTLELGDSALYLCASSFGTGWDRANVLTFGAGSRLTVL.

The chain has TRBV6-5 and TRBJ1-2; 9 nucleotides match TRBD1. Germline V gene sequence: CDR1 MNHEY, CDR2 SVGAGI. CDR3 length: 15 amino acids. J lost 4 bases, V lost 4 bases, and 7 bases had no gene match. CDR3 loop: CASSLGQGISYGYTF. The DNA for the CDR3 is TGTGCCAGCAGTTTGGGACAGGGTATATCCTATGGCTACACCTTC.

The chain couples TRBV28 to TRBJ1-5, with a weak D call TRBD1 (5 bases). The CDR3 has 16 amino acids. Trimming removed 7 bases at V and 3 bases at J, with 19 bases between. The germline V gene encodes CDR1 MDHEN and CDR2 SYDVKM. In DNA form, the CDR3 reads TGTGCCAGCAATTACTTCGGCAGGGAGGACAATCAGCCCCAGCATTTT. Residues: CASNYFGREDNQPQHF.

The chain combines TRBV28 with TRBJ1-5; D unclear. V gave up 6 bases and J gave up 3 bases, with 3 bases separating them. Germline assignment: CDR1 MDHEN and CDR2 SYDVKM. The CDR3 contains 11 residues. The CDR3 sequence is CASSINQPQHF. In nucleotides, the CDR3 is TGTGCCAGCAGCATCAATCAGCCCCAGCATTTT.

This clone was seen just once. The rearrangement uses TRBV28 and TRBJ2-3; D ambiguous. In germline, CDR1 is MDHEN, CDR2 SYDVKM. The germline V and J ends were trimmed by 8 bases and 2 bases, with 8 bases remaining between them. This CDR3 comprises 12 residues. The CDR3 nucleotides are TGTGCCAGCTTTCAGGACACAGATACGCAGTATTTT. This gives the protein CASFQDTDTQYF.

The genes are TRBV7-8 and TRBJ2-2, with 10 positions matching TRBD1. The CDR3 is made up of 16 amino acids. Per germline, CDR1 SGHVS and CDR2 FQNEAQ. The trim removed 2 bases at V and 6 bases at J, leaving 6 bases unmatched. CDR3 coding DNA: TGTGCCAGCAGCTTACCGGGACAGGGGATTGCCGGGGAGCTGTTTTTT. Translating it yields CASSLPGQGIAGELFF.